Following are 16 T cell receptor beta chains from one sample sequenced in a study of T cell responses to AZD1222 COVID-19 vaccine. Here immunoSEQ multiplex PCR was the method, and the copy in TCRdb shows in-frame clones only, minus some. The data contain tens of thousands of clones, 85% of them seen just once; the ten biggest clones take up about 4.5%. Sequenced here: peripheral blood, sampled 28 days after the second AZD1222 dose. The receptors stem from an adult who received the AZD1222 COVID-19 vaccine.

V usage is TRBV6-5 and J usage is TRBJ1-1; TRBD1 agrees at 7 bases. The J segment lost 1 base and the V segment lost 6 bases, leaving 5 bases of the junction unmatched. The CDR3 is 14 residues long. Per the germline V gene, CDR1 is MNHEY and CDR2 is SVGAGI. The CDR3 nucleotides read TGTGCCAGCAGGCGGACAGGATCGAACACTGAAGCTTTCTTT. Its protein product is CASRRTGSNTEAFF.

The chain employs TRBV19 and TRBJ1-4; TRBD1 matches 7 bases. V trimming: 7 bases; J trimming: 0 bases; junction bases outside the gene matches: 8. CDR3 length equals 16 residues. CDR1 and CDR2 from the germline V gene are LNHDA and SQIVND (reference sequence). The CDR3 DNA reads TGTGCCAGTACCGACAGGGCGCTCGCAACTAATGAAAAACTGTTTTTT. Translation: CASTDRALATNEKLFF.

The V gene is TRBV7-9, the J gene TRBJ1-2; D is possibly TRBD1 (6 bases). This CDR3 is 13 amino acids long. Trimming cost V 5 bases and J 6 bases, with 13 bases left between them. Germline V lookup: CDR1 SEHNR, CDR2 FQNEAQ (reference sequence). Here the CDR3 reads CASSKRTEHGYTF. The CDR3 DNA follows: TGTGCCAGCAGCAAGCGGACAGAGCATGGCTACACCTTC.

The genes are TRBV9 and TRBJ2-5, with 9 bases identical to TRBD1. CDR3 length: 14 residues. Germline V gene data show CDR1 as SGDLS and CDR2 as YYNGEE. The V gene end was trimmed by 4 bases and the J gene end by 4 bases; junction bases not matched to a gene: 5. The CDR3 nucleotides read TGTGCCAGCAGCTTCTGGGACAGGGCAGAGACCCAGTACTTC. This sequence encodes CASSFWDRAETQYF.

This clone was observed once. The chain carries TRBV19 and TRBJ2-7; D remains ambiguous. Trimming removed 3 bases at V and 5 bases at J, with 20 bases between. Germline CDR1 LNHDA, CDR2 SQIVND (reference sequence). This CDR3 is 16 amino acids long. For the CDR3, the DNA is TGTGCCAGTAGTATCTATTTGGACCCGCCAAGGAACGAGCAGTACTTC. Translating it yields CASSIYLDPPRNEQYF. Based on the CDR3 plus reference TRBV19 and TRBJ2-7, the full variable domain is DGGITQSPKYLFRKEGQNVTLSCEQNLNHDAMYWYRQDPGQGLRLIYYSQIVNDFQKGDIAEGYSVSREKKESFPLTVTSAQKNPTAFYLCASSIYLDPPRNEQYFGPGTRLTVT.

The gene calls are TRBV28 and TRBJ2-7; D not resolved. The CDR3 is 10 residues long. V gave up 8 bases and J gave up 9 bases, with 11 bases separating them. Germline-derived CDR1 and CDR2 are MDHEN and SYDVKM. The CDR3 coding sequence is TGTGCCAGCTTTATACAGAGGCAGTACTTC. This gives the protein CASFIQRQYF.

The V gene is TRBV5-4, the J gene TRBJ1-2; the D is unclear. The CDR3 covers 13 residues. Germline V gene data show CDR1 as SGHNT and CDR2 as YYREEE (reference sequence). Trimming shortened V by 4 bases and J by 4 bases, and 11 bases separated the two germline ends. The DNA for the CDR3 is TGTGCCAGCAGCCGAGACGGAGCCTATGGCTACACCTTC. Translation gives CASSRDGAYGYTF.

The genes are TRBV7-6 and TRBJ1-2; 7 positions match TRBD1. The ends lost 1 base at V and 0 bases at J; junction bases unmatched: 5. Germline loops: CDR1 SGHVS, CDR2 FNYEAQ. The CDR3 runs 16 residues. The CDR3 nucleotides are TGTGCCAGCAGCTTAGAGGCCAGGGGGGCTAACTATGGCTACACCTTC. Its protein is CASSLEARGANYGYTF.

The V gene is TRBV11-2, the J gene TRBJ2-3, with 12 nucleotides matching TRBD2. The CDR3 sequence is 17 residues long. Losses at the gene ends were 7 bases for V and 2 bases for J; bases not matched to a gene: 10. The V gene's germline CDR1 is SGHAT and CDR2 FQNNGV. The CDR3 coding sequence is TGTGCCAGCACCGATGTTAGGACTAGCGGGAACACAGATACGCAGTATTTT. It is translated as CASTDVRTSGNTDTQYF.

There are a few counts of this clone. V and J are TRBV6-2 or TRBV6-3 and TRBJ2-7; unclear D gene. The CDR3 extends over 14 amino acids. V lost 6 bases, J lost 0 bases, and 12 bases lay in between. From germline, CDR1 is MNHEY and CDR2 SVGEGT. Here the CDR3 reads CASSPYGDSYEQYF. The DNA for the CDR3 is TGTGCCAGCAGCCCATATGGGGACTCCTACGAGCAGTACTTC.

The chain is built from TRBV28 and TRBJ2-3; TRBD2 matches at 8 bases. The V gene's germline CDR1 is MDHEN and CDR2 SYDVKM. CDR3 length: 16 amino acids. Trimming took 3 bases from V and 3 from J; bases not matched to a gene: 8. CDR3 bases: TGTGCCAGCAGTTTCCCGGCGGGAGGTTTTACAGATACGCAGTATTTT. It translates to CASSFPAGGFTDTQYF.

V is TRBV5-1 and J is TRBJ2-1, with 7 bases aligning to TRBD1. The V and J ends lost 5 bases and 0 bases, in that order; junction bases with no gene match: 11. The CDR3 totals 17 residues. The germline V gene encodes CDR1 SGHRS and CDR2 YFSETQ. The CDR3 DNA follows: TGCGCCAGCAGGCTTACTAGGGGGCCCCCCTCCTACAATGAGCAGTTCTTC. Translating gives CASRLTRGPPSYNEQFF.

The rearrangement links TRBV19 to TRBJ2-6, with D possibly being TRBD2 (6 bases). CDR3 length: 17 residues. Per the germline V gene, CDR1 is LNHDA and CDR2 is SQIVND (reference sequence). With 6 bases removed from V and 4 bases from J, the gap between germline ends came to 19 bases. The CDR3 sequence is CASSPRGGEAGANVLTF. DNA for the CDR3: TGTGCCAGTAGCCCCCGTGGAGGGGAAGCCGGGGCCAACGTCCTGACTTTC.

The V and J genes are TRBV4-1 and TRBJ2-2, with 9 bases fitting TRBD2. Germline CDR1 and CDR2: MGHRA and YSYEKL. V trimming: 2 bases; J trimming: 5 bases; junction bases outside the gene matches: 12. The CDR3 spans 18 residues. The CDR3 nucleotides read TGCGCCAGCAGCCAATCCCCCGGGACTAGCTTTCGTACCGGGGAGCTGTTTTTT. Translation: CASSQSPGTSFRTGELFF.

The chain employs TRBV4-3 and TRBJ1-6; tentative D call: TRBD1 (5 bases). V was shortened by 0 bases and J by 10 bases, with 16 bases between the two germline ends. The CDR3 covers 16 residues. The germline V gene encodes CDR1 LGHNA and CDR2 YSLEER. The CDR3 protein is CASSQDLGLRASPLHF. The CDR3 DNA reads as TGCGCCAGCAGCCAAGATTTGGGACTTCGGGCGTCACCCCTCCACTTT.

This rearrangement joins TRBV7-2 to TRBJ1-3, with a tentative D call TRBD1 (5 bases). This CDR3 contains 15 residues. Germline V gene data show CDR1 as SGHTA and CDR2 as FQGNSA. Deletions cut 5 bases from V and 8 bases from J, with 19 bases between. DNA of the CDR3: TGTGCCAGCAGCCCACGGGGACCACAAGGGGACACCATATATTTT. This gives the protein CASSPRGPQGDTIYF. The variable domain in full, completed from reference TRBV7-2 and TRBJ1-3, reads GAGVSQSPSNKVTEKGKDVELRCDPISGHTALYWYRQSLGQGLEFLIYFQGNSAPDKSGLPSDRFSAERTGGSVSTLTIQRTQQEDSAVYLCASSPRGPQGDTIYFGEGSWLTVV.